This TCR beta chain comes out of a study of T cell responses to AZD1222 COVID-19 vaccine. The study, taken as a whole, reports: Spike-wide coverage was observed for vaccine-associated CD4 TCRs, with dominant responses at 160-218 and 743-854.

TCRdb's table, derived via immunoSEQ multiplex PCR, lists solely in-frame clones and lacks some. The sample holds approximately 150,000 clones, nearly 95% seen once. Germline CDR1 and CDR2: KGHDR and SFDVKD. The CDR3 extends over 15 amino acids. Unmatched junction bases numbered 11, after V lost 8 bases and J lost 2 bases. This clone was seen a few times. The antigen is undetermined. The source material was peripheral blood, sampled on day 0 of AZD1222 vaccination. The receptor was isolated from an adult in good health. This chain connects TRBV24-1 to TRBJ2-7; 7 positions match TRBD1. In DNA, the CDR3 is TGTGCCACCACCGATAGGACAGGACCACCCTACGAGCAGTACTTC. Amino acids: CATTDRTGPPYEQYF.